This T cell receptor (beta chain) was sequenced in a study of metastatic and nonmetastatic thyroid tumors. Study as a whole: The study looked at repertoires side by side in blood and in tumor or nodule tissue from malignant and benign thyroid patients.

Per the original methods: Researchers built a distant-metastasis classifier for papillary thyroid cancer that drew on CDR3 differences across clinicopathological groups. TCRdb re-called clones from the PCR reads using MiXCR. TCRdb, not the authors, supplied the V and J calls. The sample lists under 95,000 clones; 9.5% to 15% were seen once. This clone was picked up a small number of times. Its antigen is unknown. No treatment had been given to any patient before thyroid surgery. Whole-study findings and limits: Benign nodules were reported to have significantly lower TCR beta diversity than malignant thyroid tumors, in blood and tumor.

From germline, CDR1 is MNHNS and CDR2 SASEGT. The ends were cut back, 2 bases at V and 4 bases at J, with 17 bases in the middle. The CDR3 is 16 residues long. This TCR came from a female donor with papillary thyroid cancer or a benign thyroid nodule (not recorded which). Some clones in this sample may be carry-over from other donors' samples. The rearrangement joins TRBV6-1 to TRBJ1-2; D is uncertain. Material: blood. CDR3 residues: CASSEYAVSWSYGYTF. DNA for the CDR3: TGTGCCAGCAGTGAATATGCTGTTTCATGGTCCTATGGCTACACCTTC.